This entry features one T cell receptor beta chain sequence. The sample originates from a study of blood T cell repertoires in COVID-19. Study-wide background: In each case, the material was cDNA or gDNA derived from T cells, B-cell-depleted T cells, or PBMCs.

Per the original data handling: Reference gene primer amplification gave estimated nucleated cell counts. Profiling relied on immunoSEQ multiplex PCR, and the TCRdb table lists in-frame clones only, not all of them. V and J calls and clone size are copied from that table; D and trimming were computed from the DNA. Of about 160,000 clones listed, 80% to 90% are singletons. Trimming at V came to 4 bases and at J to 5 bases, leaving 5 bases not matched to a gene. CDR3 length: 14 amino acids. The V gene's germline CDR1 is SGHRS and CDR2 YFSETQ. Material: peripheral blood. This chain connects TRBV5-1 to TRBJ2-7; 11 nucleotides line up with TRBD1. The receptor's source is a woman aged 55-69 years who had recovered from COVID-19. CDR3 nucleotide sequence: TGCGCCAGCAGCAGAGGACAGGGGGCAGACGAGCAGTACTTC. Its protein product is CASSRGQGADEQYF.